What follows are 10 T cell receptor beta chains derived from one specimen sequenced in a study of cytomegalovirus exposure and HLA in healthy donors. It was with 60 Vbeta and 13 Jbeta primers that the PCR ran. Only in-frame clones appear in the TCRdb table, and some are missing; sequencing was by immunoSEQ multiplex PCR. Of fewer than 150,000 clones listed, over 80% are singletons. Sequenced: PBMCs. The receptors shown here come from a man aged 45 to 65 in good health and CMV-seronegative.

Concerning this clone itself: Different DNA sequences within this sample yield the same CDR3. This sequence joins TRBV25-1 and TRBJ2-3; the match to TRBD1 covers 8 bases. Per germline, CDR1 MGHDK and CDR2 SYGVNS. The CDR3 is made up of 16 amino acids. J gave up 3 bases and V 1 base, and 6 bases lay outside the gene matches. CDR3 loop: CASSESGRGRTDTQYF. CDR3 DNA sequence: TGTGCCAGCAGTGAATCCGGCAGGGGGCGGACAGATACGCAGTATTTT.

The gene calls are TRBV4-1 and TRBJ1-3; D not resolved. The length of the CDR3 is 14 residues. V was clipped by 3 bases and J by 0 bases, with 6 bases between them. Germline lookup yields CDR1 MGHRA and CDR2 YSYEKL. CDR3 region: CASSQTGSGNTIYF. For the CDR3, the DNA is TGCGCCAGCAGCCAGACGGGCTCTGGAAACACCATATATTTT.

The chain employs TRBV10-1 and TRBJ2-7, with 9 bases aligning to TRBD2. CDR1 WNHNN and CDR2 SYGVQD come from the germline V gene (reference sequence). The junction had 7 bases not matched to a gene; V was cut back by 4 bases and J by 6 bases. CDR3 length equals 14 residues. CDR3 DNA: TGCGCCAGCAGTGCACTAGCGGGTTGGTTCGAGCAGTACTTC. It specifies CASSALAGWFEQYF.

The chain employs TRBV10-3 and TRBJ2-1, with D hard to call. The V and J ends lost 3 bases and 6 bases respectively, with 9 bases between them. CDR3 length: 13 amino acids. Germline V gene lookup returns CDR1 ENHRY and CDR2 SYGVKD. DNA of the CDR3: TGTGCCATCAGTGAAGGAGCTCCCAATGAGCAGTTCTTC. Its protein product is CAISEGAPNEQFF.

This clone was seen a handful of times. The V and J genes are TRBV9 and TRBJ1-4; D not certain. Germline CDR1 SGDLS, CDR2 YYNGEE. V shed 0 bases and J shed 5 bases, with 11 bases lying between them. The CDR3 has 15 amino acids. The CDR3 DNA sequence: TGTGCCAGCAGCGTAGTGGGAGGGTCAAATGAAAAACTGTTTTTT. The encoded protein is CASSVVGGSNEKLFF.

The genes are TRBV6-5 and TRBJ2-1; no reliable D call. CDR1 is MNHEY, CDR2 SVGAGI, per germline. V was clipped by 8 bases and J by 9 bases, with 14 bases between them. The length of the CDR3 is 12 residues. The CDR3 sequence: CASGGVISEQFF. Written as DNA, the CDR3 is TGTGCCAGCGGCGGTGTGATATCTGAGCAGTTCTTC.

The chain joins TRBV27 to TRBJ1-5; tentative D call: TRBD1 (5 bases). Trimming removed 6 bases at V and 4 bases at J, with 16 bases between. Germline CDR1 is MNHEY and CDR2 is SMNVEV (reference sequence). There are 15 residues in the CDR3. DNA for the CDR3: TGTGCCAGCAGCCGGGGGAATGTAGGAAATCAGCCCCAGCATTTT. Translation gives CASSRGNVGNQPQHF.

This chain links TRBV7-2 with TRBJ1-1; no reliable D call. Germline V gives CDR1 SGHTA, CDR2 FQGNSA. The CDR3 loop spans 14 amino acids. V was cut by 2 bases and J by 3 bases, with 10 bases left in between. The CDR3 spells CASSLTYRDTEAFF. The DNA of the CDR3 is TGTGCCAGCAGCTTAACTTATCGGGACACTGAAGCTTTCTTT.

The chain links TRBV5-6 to TRBJ1-4; weak D call: TRBD1 (5 bases). CDR3 length: 13 amino acids. Germline V gene data show CDR1 as SGHDT and CDR2 as YYEEEE. Between the trimmed V and J ends, which lost 1 base and 13 bases, there was a span of 14 bases. The CDR3 region is CASSLSGGGALFF. In nucleotides, the CDR3 is TGTGCCAGCAGCTTGTCGGGGGGAGGAGCACTGTTTTTT.

The V call is TRBV18, the J call TRBJ2-2; tentatively, D is TRBD2 (6 bases). V was trimmed by 4 bases and J by 7 bases, leaving 13 bases between them. CDR3 length equals 14 residues. Germline values: CDR1 KGHSH, CDR2 LQKENI. The CDR3 region has the DNA TGTGCCAGCTCACTTACGACTAGAAACGGGGAGCTGTTTTTT. This sequence encodes CASSLTTRNGELFF.